This is a list of T cell receptor beta chains from one sample in a study of identical twins. TCRdb re-analysed the 5' RACE reads in MiXCR, keeping a single row per CDR3 protein. In the table there are 750,000 to 950,000 distinct CDR3 sequences, around 12% of which are singletons. The data were also submitted as part of a second study, on yellow fever vaccine responses in identical twins.

Sequencing was carried out using PBMCs. The receptors were sampled from a woman aged 18 to 35 in good health. CDR3s include the opening cysteine and the closing phenylalanine or tryptophan. Each record gives: V gene, clone size, CDR3 protein. Only some rows state a clone size, as once, few, many or a class for expanded clones.

TRBV11-3 | few | CASSPGLAKETQYF
TRBV10-3 | . | CAISESTSAGELFF
TRBV7-8 | few | CASSPRFRDREYTEAFF
TRBV7-9 | . | CASSRPWEPDTQYF
TRBV6-2/TRBV6-3 | . | CASRLAGGPDTQCF
TRBV12-3/TRBV12-4 | many | CASSSRDRATEAFF
TRBV15 | . | CATSRAEGAWRSGELFF
TRBV6-5 | many | CASSAGANEQFF
TRBV28 | few | CASREGEGTDTQYF
TRBV5-6 | . | CASSHTSGRALNEQFF
TRBV4-1 | . | CASSQGVAGGANTGELFF
TRBV27 | . | CASSPLGGANRRYEQYF
TRBV29-1 | few | CSVVSSGSSYEQYF
TRBV12-3/TRBV12-4 | many | CASSAGEFYGYTF
TRBV21-1 | . | CASSKADHEQFF
TRBV9 | many | CASSLLWTGGESSTEAFF
TRBV10-3 | few | CAISEMRVVNTEAFF
TRBV18 | few | CASSPEGRSYEQYF
TRBV18 | . | CASSPQGQENGELFF
TRBV18 | few | CASSPGRGLGETEAFF
TRBV27 | few | CASSSWTKRGSYEQYF
TRBV5-1 | . | CASSFTSGASYNEQFF
TRBV28 | . | CATAPPVGDNEQFF
TRBV7-9 | many | CASSLRRQHNEKLFF
TRBV5-5 | few | CASTRDLSTDTQYF
TRBV25-1 | few | CASAGQAMNSPLHF
TRBV29-1 | few | CSVGDRASYNEQFF
TRBV11-1 | many | CASSDGAGELFF
TRBV12-3/TRBV12-4 | few | CASSSGRTAYNEQFF
TRBV9 | . | CASSVEVRETQYF
TRBV15 | . | CATSRDTPHSSAPIGTQYF
TRBV3-1 | . | CASSPTDVRAEAFF
TRBV24-1 | . | CATSVAVGSSYNEQFF
TRBV20-1 | . | CSARDLGTISPYNEQFF
TRBV10-3 | many | CASRAGGDEQFF
TRBV10-2 | . | CASSALSGRGAEITVTDTQYF
TRBV21-1 | . | CARLYDRGIDQPQHF
TRBV12-3/TRBV12-4 | . | CASSFLWGAGQPQHF
TRBV20-1 | few | CSATGDGYEQYF
TRBV20-1 | . | CSARDLAGRVAEKLFF
TRBV2 | . | CASSVWGTQETQYF
TRBV28 | few | CASSPAGPGELFF
TRBV6-5 | few | CASSYGYSGSRNEQFF
TRBV24-1 | few | CATSATASSGSILDEQFF
TRBV4-1 | . | CASSQELTSGAGRRETQYF
TRBV12-3/TRBV12-4 | many | CASSLGGGPKLFF
TRBV19 | . | CASSPSGHTEAFF
TRBV4-1 | few | CASSQVGNPLGVAYSPLHF
TRBV14 | . | CASSQDFVGEAFF
TRBV4-1 | . | CASSLYRGHSNQPQHF
TRBV28 | few | CASSPNGGTEAFF
TRBV11-1 | few | CASSLARGEGGHQETQYF
TRBV20-1 | few | CSARVSGGRGRHEQYF